The rows below give T cell receptor beta chains drawn from one sample of a study of CD8 T cells in Susac syndrome. TCRdb used MiXCR to reprocess the immunoSEQ multiplex PCR reads, holding one entry per CDR3 protein. Among roughly 89,000 distinct CDR3 sequences listed, 95% to 97% were seen once. The sample was CD8+ T cells from PBMCs. These TCRs come from a human donor with Susac syndrome. Each CDR3 is given with its conserved first and last residue. The order of the fields is D gene, V gene, J gene, clone size, CDR3 protein, CDR3 DNA. A D gene is named only where the DNA matches it firmly. Clone sizes are given selectively: once, few, many, or a class where the clone is expanded.

D: TRBD2
V: TRBV20-1
J: TRBJ2-3
size: .
CDR3: CSAGTSGFSTDTQYF
DNA: TGCAGTGCCGGGACTAGCGGTTTTTCCACAGATACGCAGTATTTT

D: .
V: TRBV9
J: TRBJ1-1
size: once
CDR3: CASSFGTDTEAFF
DNA: TGTGCCAGCAGCTTCGGGACCGACACTGAAGCTTTCTTT

D: .
V: TRBV6-2/TRBV6-3
J: TRBJ1-2
size: .
CDR3: CASSYPQAPDGYTF
DNA: TGTGCCAGCAGTTACCCTCAGGCGCCCGACGGCTACACCTTC

D: TRBD2
V: TRBV5-1
J: TRBJ2-3
size: .
CDR3: CASSFTSGGTLTDTQYF
DNA: TGCGCCAGCAGCTTTACTAGCGGGGGGACTCTCACAGATACGCAGTATTTT

D: TRBD1
V: TRBV24-1
J: TRBJ2-1
size: .
CDR3: CATSEPGQGRSYNEQFF
DNA: TGTGCCACCAGTGAACCGGGACAGGGTCGCTCCTACAATGAGCAGTTCTTC

D: .
V: TRBV28
J: TRBJ2-7
size: .
CDR3: CASSPARLQHYEQYF
DNA: TGTGCCAGCAGTCCCGCCCGCCTCCAACACTACGAGCAGTACTTC

D: .
V: TRBV15
J: TRBJ1-5
size: .
CDR3: CATSRAGDLRNQPQHF
DNA: TGTGCCACCAGCAGGGCAGGGGATTTGAGGAATCAGCCCCAGCATTTT

D: .
V: TRBV5-4
J: TRBJ2-1
size: .
CDR3: CASSSPGNEQFF
DNA: TGTGCCAGCAGCTCCCCGGGCAATGAGCAGTTCTTC

D: TRBD1
V: TRBV5-6
J: TRBJ1-1
size: .
CDR3: CASSRPGDRVYTEAFF
DNA: TGTGCCAGCAGCCGGCCCGGGGACAGGGTGTACACTGAAGCTTTCTTT

D: .
V: TRBV19
J: TRBJ1-2
size: .
CDR3: CATQGSGYTF
DNA: TGTGCCACCCAGGGGTCTGGCTACACCTTC

D: TRBD1
V: TRBV24-1
J: TRBJ2-3
size: .
CDR3: CATSDSGTGKTDTQYF
DNA: TGTGCCACCAGTGATTCCGGGACAGGGAAGACAGATACGCAGTATTTT

D: .
V: TRBV9
J: TRBJ1-4
size: .
CDR3: CASSVAGGNEKLFF
DNA: TGTGCCAGCAGCGTAGCAGGTGGTAATGAAAAACTGTTTTTT

D: .
V: TRBV30
J: TRBJ1-1
size: .
CDR3: CAWSSENTEAFF
DNA: TGTGCCTGGAGTAGCGAGAACACTGAAGCTTTCTTT

D: .
V: TRBV3-1
J: TRBJ2-1
size: .
CDR3: CASSQGRPVGYNEQFF
DNA: TGTGCCAGCAGCCAAGGCAGGCCGGTTGGCTACAATGAGCAGTTCTTC

D: .
V: TRBV6-2/TRBV6-3
J: TRBJ1-2
size: .
CDR3: CASSYSSDGGYTF
DNA: TGTGCCAGCAGTTACTCGAGTGACGGCGGCTACACCTTC

D: TRBD2
V: TRBV30
J: TRBJ2-2
size: .
CDR3: CAWGAGTNTGELFF
DNA: TGTGCCTGGGGAGCGGGAACGAACACCGGGGAGCTGTTTTTT

D: .
V: TRBV6-2/TRBV6-3
J: TRBJ1-2
size: .
CDR3: CASTDLLDGYTF
DNA: TGTGCCAGCACTGATTTGTTGGATGGCTACACCTTC

D: .
V: TRBV29-1
J: TRBJ2-2
size: .
CDR3: CSAGSGIDTGELFF
DNA: TGCAGCGCCGGGAGCGGAATAGACACCGGGGAGCTGTTTTTT

D: .
V: TRBV30
J: TRBJ1-1
size: .
CDR3: CAWSVPVTEAFF
DNA: TGTGCCTGGAGTGTACCCGTGACTGAAGCTTTCTTT

D: .
V: TRBV20-1
J: TRBJ1-5
size: once
CDR3: CSARVDTGEQPQHF
DNA: TGCAGTGCTAGAGTCGACACGGGGGAACAGCCCCAGCATTTT

D: TRBD1
V: TRBV30
J: TRBJ2-7
size: once
CDR3: CAWSVPTTGVSYEQYF
DNA: TGTGCCTGGAGTGTACCCACTACAGGGGTCTCCTACGAGCAGTACTTC

D: TRBD2
V: TRBV7-2
J: TRBJ2-1
size: once
CDR3: CASQGTSGYNEQFF
DNA: TGTGCCTCCCAGGGGACTAGCGGGTACAATGAGCAGTTCTTC

D: .
V: TRBV6-5
J: TRBJ1-6
size: once
CDR3: CASISSLSSYNSPLHF
DNA: TGTGCCAGCATTTCCTCCCTGAGCTCCTATAATTCACCCCTCCACTTT

D: .
V: TRBV7-2
J: TRBJ2-5
size: .
CDR3: CASSYTKGGGWRETQYF
DNA: TGTGCCAGCAGCTATACCAAGGGGGGGGGCTGGCGAGAGACCCAGTACTTC

D: .
V: TRBV30
J: TRBJ1-1
size: .
CDR3: CAWSVKGNTEAFF
DNA: TGTGCCTGGAGTGTCAAGGGGAACACTGAAGCTTTCTTT

D: .
V: TRBV27
J: TRBJ2-7
size: .
CDR3: CATARPSSYEQYF
DNA: TGTGCCACCGCGCGGCCCTCCTCCTACGAGCAGTACTTC

D: .
V: TRBV6-5
J: TRBJ1-2
size: .
CDR3: CATSFGDGYTF
DNA: TGTGCCACATCGTTCGGAGATGGCTACACCTTC

D: .
V: TRBV20-1
J: TRBJ2-2
size: .
CDR3: CSARIGPGELFF
DNA: TGCAGTGCTAGAATAGGGCCCGGGGAGCTGTTTTTT

D: .
V: TRBV29-1
J: TRBJ1-1
size: .
CDR3: CSVGRQVPRGSEAFF
DNA: TGCAGCGTTGGTCGACAGGTCCCCCGGGGGAGTGAAGCTTTCTTT

D: .
V: TRBV7-8
J: TRBJ1-1
size: .
CDR3: CASSFERYGTEAFF
DNA: TGTGCCAGCAGCTTTGAAAGGTACGGCACTGAAGCTTTCTTT

D: .
V: TRBV7-6
J: TRBJ2-5
size: .
CDR3: CASSLGQKETQYF
DNA: TGTGCCAGCAGCTTAGGACAGAAAGAGACCCAGTACTTC

D: .
V: TRBV2
J: TRBJ2-5
size: .
CDR3: CASAQETQYF
DNA: TGTGCCAGCGCTCAAGAGACCCAGTACTTC

D: TRBD1
V: TRBV20-1
J: TRBJ2-7
size: .
CDR3: CSARDRGRVLGGEQYF
DNA: TGCAGTGCTAGAGACAGGGGGCGCGTGTTAGGAGGGGAGCAGTACTTC

D: .
V: TRBV20-1
J: TRBJ2-5
size: .
CDR3: CSAREAGWEQETQYF
DNA: TGCAGTGCTAGAGAGGCAGGGTGGGAGCAGGAGACCCAGTACTTC

D: TRBD1
V: TRBV24-1
J: TRBJ1-5
size: .
CDR3: CATSEYLPGQRNQPQHF
DNA: TGTGCCACCAGTGAGTATCTACCGGGACAGAGAAATCAGCCCCAGCATTTT

D: .
V: TRBV6-2/TRBV6-3
J: TRBJ1-5
size: .
CDR3: CASSQGRAGNQPQHF
DNA: TGTGCCAGCAGTCAGGGACGAGCCGGCAATCAGCCCCAGCATTTT

D: .
V: TRBV30
J: TRBJ2-2
size: .
CDR3: CAWERGELFF
DNA: TGTGCCTGGGAAAGGGGGGAGCTGTTTTTT

D: .
V: TRBV20-1
J: TRBJ2-7
size: .
CDR3: CSASDQGTYEQYF
DNA: TGCAGTGCTAGTGACCAGGGGACCTACGAGCAGTACTTC

D: TRBD1
V: TRBV4-3
J: TRBJ1-2
size: .
CDR3: CASSQGTGGLGYTF
DNA: TGCGCCAGCAGCCAAGGGACAGGGGGCCTTGGCTACACCTTC

D: .
V: TRBV30
J: TRBJ2-1
size: .
CDR3: CAWTYPGRARNEQFF
DNA: TGTGCCTGGACATACCCGGGACGAGCGAGGAATGAGCAGTTCTTC

D: TRBD1
V: TRBV5-4
J: TRBJ2-5
size: .
CDR3: CASSPGQGALLETQYF
DNA: TGTGCCAGCAGCCCTGGACAGGGGGCGCTTCTGGAGACCCAGTACTTC

D: TRBD1
V: TRBV5-6
J: TRBJ1-6
size: .
CDR3: CASSRTGYSPLHF
DNA: TGTGCCAGCAGCAGGACAGGGTATTCACCCCTCCACTTT

D: .
V: TRBV4-3
J: TRBJ1-1
size: once
CDR3: CASSQGSRNTEAFF
DNA: TGCGCCAGCAGCCAAGGTTCACGTAACACTGAAGCTTTCTTT

D: .
V: TRBV27
J: TRBJ1-1
size: .
CDR3: CASSLNRVGTGEAFF
DNA: TGTGCCAGCAGTTTAAATCGGGTCGGGACGGGGGAAGCTTTCTTT

D: TRBD1
V: TRBV28
J: TRBJ2-1
size: .
CDR3: CAGQGADEQFF
DNA: TGTGCCGGTCAGGGGGCTGATGAGCAGTTCTTC

D: .
V: TRBV20-1
J: TRBJ2-7
size: .
CDR3: CSARGPGVTYEQYF
DNA: TGCAGTGCTAGAGGCCCAGGGGTGACCTACGAGCAGTACTTC

D: .
V: TRBV7-9
J: TRBJ1-4
size: .
CDR3: CASSPGLGGEKLFF
DNA: TGTGCCAGCAGCCCGGGCCTGGGAGGTGAAAAACTGTTTTTT

D: TRBD1
V: TRBV4-3
J: TRBJ2-7
size: once
CDR3: CASSQDRGREQYF
DNA: TGCGCCAGCAGCCAGGACAGGGGAAGGGAGCAGTACTTC

D: TRBD2
V: TRBV9
J: TRBJ2-7
size: .
CDR3: CAPRTSGVYEQYF
DNA: TGTGCCCCAAGGACTAGCGGGGTCTACGAGCAGTACTTC

D: TRBD2
V: TRBV2
J: TRBJ2-6
size: .
CDR3: CASSENLAAGANVLTF
DNA: TGTGCCAGCAGTGAAAATCTAGCGGCTGGGGCCAACGTCCTGACTTTC

D: TRBD1
V: TRBV6-2/TRBV6-3
J: TRBJ2-6
size: .
CDR3: CASSLDRDRISGANVLTF
DNA: TGTGCCAGCAGCCTAGACAGGGACCGAATCTCTGGGGCCAACGTCCTGACTTTC